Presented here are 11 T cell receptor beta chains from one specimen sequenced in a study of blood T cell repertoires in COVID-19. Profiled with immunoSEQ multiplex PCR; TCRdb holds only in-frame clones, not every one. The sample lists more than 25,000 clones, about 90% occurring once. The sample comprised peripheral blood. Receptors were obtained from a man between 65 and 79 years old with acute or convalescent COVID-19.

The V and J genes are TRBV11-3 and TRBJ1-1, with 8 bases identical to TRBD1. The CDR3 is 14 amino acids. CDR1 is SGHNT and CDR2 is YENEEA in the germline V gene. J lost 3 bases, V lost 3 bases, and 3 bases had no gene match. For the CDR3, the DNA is TGTGCCAGCAGCTTGACAGGGGCTTACACTGAAGCTTTCTTT. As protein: CASSLTGAYTEAFF. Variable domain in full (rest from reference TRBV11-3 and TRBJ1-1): EAGVVQSPRYKIIEKKQPVAFWCNPISGHNTLYWYLQNLGQGPELLIRYENEEAVDDSQLPKDRFSAERLKGVDSTLKIQPAELGDSAVYLCASSLTGAYTEAFFGQGTRLTVV.

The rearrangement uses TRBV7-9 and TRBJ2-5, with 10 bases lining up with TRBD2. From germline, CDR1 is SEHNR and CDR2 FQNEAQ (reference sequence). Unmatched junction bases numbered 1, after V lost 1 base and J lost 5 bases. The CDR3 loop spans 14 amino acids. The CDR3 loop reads CASSLGLAGETQYF. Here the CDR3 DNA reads TGTGCCAGCAGCTTAGGACTAGCGGGTGAGACCCAGTACTTC.

The DNA of the CDR3 is TGTGCCAGCAGCTTGATTAAGGGACAGGGGTCCTTCTACTATGGCTACACCTTC. Its translation is CASSLIKGQGSFYYGYTF. This sequence joins TRBV5-6 and TRBJ1-2; 10 bases agree with TRBD1. CDR3 length equals 18 residues. Germline V lookup: CDR1 SGHDT, CDR2 YYEEEE. V lost 1 base, J lost 3 bases, and 12 bases stayed unmatched.

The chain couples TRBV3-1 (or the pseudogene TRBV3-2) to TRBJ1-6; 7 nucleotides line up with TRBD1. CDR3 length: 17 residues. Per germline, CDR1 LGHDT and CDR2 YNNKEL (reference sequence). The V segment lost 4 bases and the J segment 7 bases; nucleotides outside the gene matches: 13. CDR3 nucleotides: TGTGCCAGCAGCCCAGTGATCCGGGACAGTTCAAATTCACCCCTCCACTTT. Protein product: CASSPVIRDSSNSPLHF.

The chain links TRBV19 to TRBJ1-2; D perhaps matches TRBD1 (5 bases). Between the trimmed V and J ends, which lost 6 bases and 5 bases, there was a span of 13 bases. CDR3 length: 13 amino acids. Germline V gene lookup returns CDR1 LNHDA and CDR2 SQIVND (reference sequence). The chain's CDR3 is CASRNFDSYGYTF. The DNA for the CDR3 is TGTGCCAGTAGAAATTTTGACAGTTATGGCTACACCTTC.

In DNA form, the CDR3 reads TGTGCCAGCAGCCAGGCGCGGGAAACGCAGTATTTT. Its protein product is CASSQARETQYF. The genes are TRBV14 and TRBJ2-3, with D maybe TRBD2 (6 bases). The CDR3 is 12 amino acids. V shed 3 bases and J shed 9 bases, with 10 bases lying between them. In germline, CDR1 is SGHDN, CDR2 FVKESK.

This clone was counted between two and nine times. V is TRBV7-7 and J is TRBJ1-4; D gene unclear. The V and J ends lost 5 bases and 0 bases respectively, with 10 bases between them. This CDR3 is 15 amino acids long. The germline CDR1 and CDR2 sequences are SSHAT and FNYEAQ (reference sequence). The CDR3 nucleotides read TGTGCCAGCAGCCGTACTGCCGCAACTAATGAAAAACTGTTTTTT. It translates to CASSRTAATNEKLFF.

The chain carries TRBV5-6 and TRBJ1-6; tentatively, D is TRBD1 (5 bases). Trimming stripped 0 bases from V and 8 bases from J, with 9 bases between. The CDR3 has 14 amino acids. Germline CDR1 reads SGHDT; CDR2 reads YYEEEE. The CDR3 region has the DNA TGTGCCAGCAGCTTGGCCGGGGGGGATTCACCCCTCCACTTT. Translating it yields CASSLAGGDSPLHF.

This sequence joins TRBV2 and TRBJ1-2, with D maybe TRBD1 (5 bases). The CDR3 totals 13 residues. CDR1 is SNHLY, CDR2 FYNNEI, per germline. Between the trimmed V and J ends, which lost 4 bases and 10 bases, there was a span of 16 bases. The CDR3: CASSARADLPYTF. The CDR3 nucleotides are TGTGCCAGCAGTGCCAGGGCCGACCTTCCCTACACCTTC.

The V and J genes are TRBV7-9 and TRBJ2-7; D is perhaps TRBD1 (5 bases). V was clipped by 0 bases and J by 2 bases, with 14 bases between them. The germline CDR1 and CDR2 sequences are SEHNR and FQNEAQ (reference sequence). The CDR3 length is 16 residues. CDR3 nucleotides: TGTGCCAGCAGCTTAGCACGCCCAGGGATTCCCTACGAGCAGTACTTC. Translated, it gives CASSLARPGIPYEQYF.

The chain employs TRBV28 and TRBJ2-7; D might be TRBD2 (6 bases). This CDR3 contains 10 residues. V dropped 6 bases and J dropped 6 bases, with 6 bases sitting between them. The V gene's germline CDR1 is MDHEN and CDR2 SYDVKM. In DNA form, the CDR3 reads TGTGCCAGCAGGGGACTCGAGCAGTACTTC. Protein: CASRGLEQYF. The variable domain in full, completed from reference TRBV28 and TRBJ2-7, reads DVKVTQSSRYLVKRTGEKVFLECVQDMDHENMFWYRQDPGLGLRLIYFSYDVKMKEKGDIPEGYSVSREKKERFSLILESASTNQTSMYLCASRGLEQYFGPGTRLTVT.